These T cell receptor beta chains were read from a single sample in a study of blood T cell repertoires in COVID-19. Using immunoSEQ multiplex PCR, the repertoire was profiled, and TCRdb retains in-frame clones only, with some absent. Counted here are approximately 240,000 clones, 75% to 85% occurring once; the ten biggest clones make up over 0.95%. The sequenced sample consisted of peripheral blood. The source of these receptors is a woman in her twenties or thirties with COVID-19, enrolled during active disease. CDR3s include the opening cysteine and the closing phenylalanine or tryptophan. Each record gives: CDR3 protein, CDR3 DNA, D gene, V gene, clone size, J gene. D genes are given only for firm matches. Clone size, where shown, is once, few, many, or a class for clones that have expanded.

CDR3: CASSAGPNEKLFF
DNA: TGTGCCAGCAGTGCAGGGCCTAATGAAAAACTGTTTTTT
D: -
V: TRBV28
size: -
J: TRBJ1-4

CDR3: CASSVEGGQGTYEQYF
DNA: TGTGCCAGCAGCGTAGAAGGGGGACAGGGAACCTACGAGCAGTACTTC
D: TRBD1
V: TRBV9
size: -
J: TRBJ2-7

CDR3: CASRLGTGGVGNQPQHF
DNA: TGCGCCAGCAGGCTAGGGACAGGGGGTGTAGGCAATCAGCCCCAGCATTTT
D: TRBD1
V: TRBV10-2
size: -
J: TRBJ1-5

CDR3: CASSSGGAVNIQYF
DNA: TGTGCCAGCAGCTCCGGGGGGGCGGTAAACATTCAGTACTTC
D: TRBD2
V: TRBV5-6
size: -
J: TRBJ2-4

CDR3: CASSLNQGSSYEQYF
DNA: TGTGCCAGCAGTTTAAATCAGGGTAGCTCCTACGAGCAGTACTTC
D: -
V: TRBV27
size: once
J: TRBJ2-7

CDR3: CASSEFPMTGGNTEAFF
DNA: TGTGCCAGCAGTGAATTCCCCATGACAGGGGGGAATACTGAAGCTTTCTTT
D: TRBD1
V: TRBV25-1
size: once
J: TRBJ1-1

CDR3: CASSLVSGHPGELFF
DNA: TGTGCCAGCAGCTTAGTCTCAGGCCACCCCGGGGAGCTGTTTTTT
D: -
V: TRBV7-2
size: once
J: TRBJ2-2

CDR3: CASSYSQGVIYEQYF
DNA: TGTGCCAGCAGTTACAGCCAGGGGGTGATCTACGAGCAGTACTTC
D: TRBD1
V: TRBV6-2/TRBV6-3
size: -
J: TRBJ2-7

CDR3: CASTKQGWDTEAFF
DNA: TGTGCCAGCACCAAACAGGGTTGGGACACTGAAGCTTTCTTT
D: -
V: TRBV7-9
size: once
J: TRBJ1-1

CDR3: CASSLWGSGMETQYF
DNA: TGTGCCAGCAGTCTCTGGGGTAGCGGGATGGAGACCCAGTACTTC
D: TRBD2
V: TRBV11-2
size: -
J: TRBJ2-5

CDR3: CASSSIGQGETQYF
DNA: TGTGCCAGCAGCTCTATTGGACAGGGGGAGACCCAGTACTTC
D: TRBD1
V: TRBV7-9
size: -
J: TRBJ2-5

CDR3: CASSDGQGEAFF
DNA: TGTGCCAGCAGTGACGGACAGGGGGAAGCTTTCTTT
D: TRBD1
V: TRBV28
size: -
J: TRBJ1-1

CDR3: CASSLVGTGNYGYTF
DNA: TGTGCCAGCAGCTTAGTGGGGACAGGGAACTATGGCTACACCTTC
D: TRBD1
V: TRBV7-8
size: -
J: TRBJ1-2

CDR3: CASSLVGGSDTQYF
DNA: TGCGCCAGCAGCTTGGTAGGGGGATCAGATACGCAGTATTTT
D: -
V: TRBV5-1
size: -
J: TRBJ2-3

CDR3: CASTQQGYGYTF
DNA: TGTGCCAGCACCCAACAGGGGTACGGCTACACCTTC
D: TRBD1
V: TRBV12-3/TRBV12-4
size: -
J: TRBJ1-2

CDR3: CASRGPGLAINYTGELFF
DNA: TGTGCCAGCAGAGGACCCGGACTAGCCATAAATTACACCGGGGAGCTGTTTTTT
D: TRBD2
V: TRBV27
size: -
J: TRBJ2-2

CDR3: CASSFYRGRTAGYGYTF
DNA: TGCGCCAGCAGCTTTTACAGGGGGCGGACCGCGGGCTATGGCTACACCTTC
D: TRBD1
V: TRBV5-1
size: -
J: TRBJ1-2